These 10 T cell receptor beta chains were all obtained from the same sample, sequenced in a study of shared clonotypes between healthy human individuals. Sequencing was performed with immunoSEQ multiplex PCR; in TCRdb, only in-frame clones are kept and a portion is missing. The table includes over 1.4 million clones, about 96% detected once. The sample was naive CD4+ T cells sorted from blood. Subset given: CD45RA+ positively selected. Receptors originate from a man aged 30-40 years in good health.

The gene calls are TRBV4-1 and TRBJ2-7; 8 bases agree with TRBD2. V lost 10 bases, J lost 5 bases, and 13 bases stayed unmatched. This CDR3 comprises 14 residues. Germline-derived CDR1 and CDR2 are MGHRA and YSYEKL. CDR3 nucleotides: TGCGCCACCCCGCCCAAGCGGGAGACGCACGAGCAGTACTTC. Translated: CATPPKRETHEQYF.

The CDR3 DNA follows: TGTGCCATCAGTGTAGAGGGTACGCAGCCCCAGCATTTT. It yields the protein CAISVEGTQPQHF. The V and J genes are TRBV10-3 and TRBJ1-5; D call uncertain. V was cut by 4 bases and J by 7 bases, with 11 bases left in between. Germline V CDR1 and CDR2: ENHRY, SYGVKD. This CDR3 contains 13 residues.

J is TRBJ2-1 and V is TRBV7-3; maybe TRBD2 (5 bases). In germline, CDR1 is SGHTA, CDR2 FQGTGA. Trimming took off 5 bases at V and 7 bases at J, with 12 bases between the two ends. The CDR3 is 13 amino acids. The CDR3 protein is CASSRSGGNEQFF. CDR3 DNA sequence: TGTGCCAGCAGCCGTTCAGGCGGGAATGAGCAGTTCTTC.

The genes are TRBV6-1 and TRBJ2-7, with D possibly TRBD1 on 5 matching bases. Trimming removed 6 bases from V and 2 bases from J, with 17 bases in between. Germline V gives CDR1 MNHNS, CDR2 SASEGT. The CDR3 has 15 residues. CDR3 region: CASSDNPGPTYEQYF. The CDR3 region has the DNA TGTGCCAGCAGCGACAACCCAGGGCCAACCTACGAGCAGTACTTC.

The chain is built from TRBV16 and TRBJ1-2, with D hard to call. Germline lookup yields CDR1 KGHSY and CDR2 FQNENV. Trimming took off 6 bases at V and 4 bases at J, with 15 bases between the two ends. This CDR3 has 14 residues. For the CDR3, the DNA is TGTGCCAGCAGTCCCGCCGATAGGTTCTATGGCTACACCTTC. This codes for CASSPADRFYGYTF. Drawing the rest from reference TRBV16 and TRBJ1-2, the complete variable domain is GEEVAQTPKHLVRGEGQKAKLYCAPIKGHSYVFWYQQVLKNEFKFLISFQNENVFDETGMPKERFSAKCLPNSPCSLEIQATKLEDSAVYFCASSPADRFYGYTFGSGTRLTVV.

On this clone itself: Other DNA sequences in the sample encode the same CDR3. This chain links TRBV28 with TRBJ1-2; maybe TRBD1 (6 bases). CDR1 and CDR2 from the germline V gene are MDHEN and SYDVKM. This CDR3 contains 13 residues. V was shortened by 5 bases and J by 2 bases, with 9 bases between the two germline ends. The chain's CDR3 is CASSPGQNYGYTF. The CDR3 region has the DNA TGTGCCAGCAGTCCCGGACAGAACTATGGCTACACCTTC.

V gene TRBV7-9 combines with J gene TRBJ2-7; TRBD2 aligns across 7 bases. This CDR3 is built from 16 residues. Germline CDR1 and CDR2: SEHNR and FQNEAQ (reference sequence). Germline trimming cut 4 bases from V and 4 bases from J; bases unmatched to any gene: 13. CDR3 nucleotides: TGTGCCAGCAGCTCCTTGGGGGGAGGGCCCCTTTACGAGCAGTACTTC. Its protein product is CASSSLGGGPLYEQYF.

In its sample, this clone was seen once. J is TRBJ2-7 and V is TRBV5-1; 9 bases agree with TRBD1. The J segment lost 0 bases and the V segment lost 1 base, leaving 5 bases of the junction unmatched. Germline loops: CDR1 SGHRS, CDR2 YFSETQ. The CDR3 sequence is 16 residues long. The CDR3 is CASSLQGQGSSYEQYF. CDR3 coding DNA: TGCGCCAGCAGCTTGCAGGGACAGGGTAGCTCCTACGAGCAGTACTTC.

V and J are TRBV19 and TRBJ2-5, with D possibly matching TRBD1 (5 bases). The CDR3 contains 14 residues. Deletions cut 5 bases from V and 7 bases from J, with 17 bases between. Germline CDR1 LNHDA, CDR2 SQIVND (reference sequence). The CDR3 region is CASSQQTVSGTQYF. DNA for the CDR3: TGTGCCAGTAGTCAGCAGACAGTTTCGGGGACCCAGTACTTC.

The chain combines TRBV15 with TRBJ1-5; D may be TRBD1 (6 bases). V dropped 0 bases and J dropped 2 bases, with 17 bases sitting between them. CDR1 is LNHNV, CDR2 YYDKDF, per germline (reference sequence). There are 18 residues in the CDR3. CDR3 sequence: CATSRDGGGLRGNQPQHF. Here the CDR3 DNA reads TGTGCCACCAGCAGAGATGGGGGGGGGCTGAGGGGCAATCAGCCCCAGCATTTT. Full variable domain (remainder filled in from reference TRBV15 and TRBJ1-5): DAMVIQNPRYQVTQFGKPVTLSCSQTLNHNVMYWYQQKSSQAPKLLFHYYDKDFNNEADTPDNFQSRRPNTSFCFLDIRSPGLGDTAMYLCATSRDGGGLRGNQPQHFGDGTRLSIL.